This T cell receptor beta chain was identified in a study of read filtering for tumor transcriptome and immune sequencing. Study details: RNA-seq yielded only roughly 80 to 1,400 TCR reads, IR-seq about 4.05 to 11 million.

Molecular barcoded adaptors covering alpha/delta and beta/gamma chains were used on around 400 ng RNA. From the reads, TCRdb called clonotypes with MiXCR, one entry per CDR3 protein. The table has approximately 90,000 distinct CDR3 sequences, 9% to 15% seen once. Trimming cost V 1 base and J 10 bases, with 12 bases left between them. Germline values: CDR1 SGHRS, CDR2 YFSETQ. The CDR3 is 13 amino acids. This clonotype showed up many times. Bone marrow was sampled from every patient at the time of active disease. The chain combines TRBV5-1 with TRBJ2-1; the D gene is possibly TRBD1 (5 bases). This TCR was sampled from a donor aged 40 or older with multiple myeloma. The sample was a population of CD138-negative cells sorted from bone marrow. The CDR3 here is CASSLQGWREQFF. Here the CDR3 DNA reads TGCGCCAGCAGCTTGCAGGGCTGGCGCGAGCAGTTCTTC.